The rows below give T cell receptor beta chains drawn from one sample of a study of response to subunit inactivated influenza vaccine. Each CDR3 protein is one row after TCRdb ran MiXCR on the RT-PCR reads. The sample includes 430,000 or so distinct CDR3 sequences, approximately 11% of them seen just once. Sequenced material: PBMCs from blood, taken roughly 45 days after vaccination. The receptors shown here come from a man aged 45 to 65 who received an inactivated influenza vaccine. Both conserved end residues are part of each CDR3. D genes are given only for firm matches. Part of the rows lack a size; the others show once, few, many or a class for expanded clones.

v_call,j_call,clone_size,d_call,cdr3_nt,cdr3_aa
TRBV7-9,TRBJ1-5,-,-,TGTGCCAGCAGCTTCGGCTCTCGGGAGCCCCAGCATTTT,CASSFGSREPQHF
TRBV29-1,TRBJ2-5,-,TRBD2,TGCAGCGCCGGGGGGGCAGTACCTCAAGAGACCCAGTACTTC,CSAGGAVPQETQYF
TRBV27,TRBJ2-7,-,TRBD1,TGTGCCAGCAGTACACAGTGGACAGGTCTGGGTACTAGTCCCTACGAGCAGTACTTC,CASSTQWTGLGTSPYEQYF
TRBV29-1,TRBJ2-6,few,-,TGCAGCGTTTCGTGGGCTGGGGCCAACGTCCTGACTTTC,CSVSWAGANVLTF
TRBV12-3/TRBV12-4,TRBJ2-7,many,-,TGTGCCAGCAGTTTAGGATGGGCAGAATTATCCTACGAGCAGTACTTC,CASSLGWAELSYEQYF
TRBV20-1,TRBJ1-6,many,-,TGCAGTGCTAGGGGACTTTCGAATTCACCCCTCCACTTT,CSARGLSNSPLHF
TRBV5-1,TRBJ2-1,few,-,TGCGCCAGTAAGGAGGGGGGAAACTACAATGAGCAGTTCTTC,CASKEGGNYNEQFF
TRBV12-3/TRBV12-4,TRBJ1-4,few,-,TGTGCCAGCAGTTGGTCTAATGAAAAACTGTTTTTT,CASSWSNEKLFF
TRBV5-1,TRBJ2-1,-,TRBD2,TGCGCCAGCATGGGACTAGCGGGGACACATGAGCAGTTCTTC,CASMGLAGTHEQFF
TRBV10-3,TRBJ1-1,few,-,TGTGCCATCAGTGAGTCAACAGTTATGAACACTGAAGCTTTCTTT,CAISESTVMNTEAFF
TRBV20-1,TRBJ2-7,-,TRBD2,TGCAGTGCTAGAGTAATGCGGGGGGGAAACTACTACGAGCAGTACTTC,CSARVMRGGNYYEQYF
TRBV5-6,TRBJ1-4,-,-,TGTGCCAGCAGCTTGTTCGTTGAGCCTAATGAAAAACTGTTTTTT,CASSLFVEPNEKLFF
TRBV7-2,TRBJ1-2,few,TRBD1,TGTGCCAGCAGCTTAAAGCGACAGGGGAGCTACACCTTC,CASSLKRQGSYTF
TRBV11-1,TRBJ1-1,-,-,TGTGCCAGCAGCGAAAAAGGGCGAGGCAGGGCCGACCTCACTGAAGCTTTCTTT,CASSEKGRGRADLTEAFF
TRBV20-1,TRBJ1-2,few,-,TGCAGTGCTAGTATTGTCGGTGTTGGCAGCCTCTATGGCTACACCTTC,CSASIVGVGSLYGYTF
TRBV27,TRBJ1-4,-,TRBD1,TGTGCCAGCAGTTCCGGACAGGGTGGCAAACTGTTTTTT,CASSSGQGGKLFF
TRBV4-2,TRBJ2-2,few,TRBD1,TGTGCCAGCAGCCAAGAATTACTGGGACAGATCGGCGGGGAGCTGTTTTTT,CASSQELLGQIGGELFF
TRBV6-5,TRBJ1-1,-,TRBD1,TGTGCCAGCAGTTATCAACAGGACAGGCCAAATATGAACACTGAAGCTTTCTTT,CASSYQQDRPNMNTEAFF
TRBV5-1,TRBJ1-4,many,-,TGCGCCAGCAGCTTCGGGCAGTATGCAACTAATGAAAAACTGTTTTTT,CASSFGQYATNEKLFF
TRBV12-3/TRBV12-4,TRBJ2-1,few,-,TGTGCCAGCAGTAAGACACGGTTGAGGATCAATGAGCAGTTCTTC,CASSKTRLRINEQFF
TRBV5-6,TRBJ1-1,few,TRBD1,TGTGCCAGCAGCTCTACAGGGGACACTGAAGCTTTCTTT,CASSSTGDTEAFF
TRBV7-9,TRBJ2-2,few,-,TGTGCCAGCAGCTTTCTGGGACATAAAACCGGGGAGCTGTTTTTT,CASSFLGHKTGELFF
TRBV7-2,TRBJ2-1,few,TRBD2,TGTGCCAGCAGCCCCCAGGTAGGCGGGAGGGCGGCAAATGAGCAGTTCTTC,CASSPQVGGRAANEQFF
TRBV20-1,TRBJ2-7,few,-,TGCAGTGCTAGAGACCTTCTCTCAGGGTCCTACGAGCAGTACTTC,CSARDLLSGSYEQYF
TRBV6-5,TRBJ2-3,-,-,TGTGCCAGCAGAGGTCGCGGGGGACAGCCGAATTTT,CASRGRGGQPNF
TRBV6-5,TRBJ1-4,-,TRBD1,TGTGCCAGCAGTTACGGATGGACAGGCTCAACTAATGAAAAACTGTTTTTT,CASSYGWTGSTNEKLFF
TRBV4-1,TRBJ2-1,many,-,TGCGCCAGCAGCCTTGGTCCTTTCAATGAGCAGTTCTTC,CASSLGPFNEQFF
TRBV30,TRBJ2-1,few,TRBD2,TGTGCCTGGAGTGGGGGTGCTAGCGGGAGTCTTGAGCAGTTCTTC,CAWSGGASGSLEQFF
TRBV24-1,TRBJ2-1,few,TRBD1,TGTGCCACCAGTGATAGGGACAGGGTGAATTCCTACAATGAGCAGTTCTTC,CATSDRDRVNSYNEQFF
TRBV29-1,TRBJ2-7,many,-,TGCAGCCTCGACGTCACAATGAGCTCCTACGAGCAGTACTTC,CSLDVTMSSYEQYF